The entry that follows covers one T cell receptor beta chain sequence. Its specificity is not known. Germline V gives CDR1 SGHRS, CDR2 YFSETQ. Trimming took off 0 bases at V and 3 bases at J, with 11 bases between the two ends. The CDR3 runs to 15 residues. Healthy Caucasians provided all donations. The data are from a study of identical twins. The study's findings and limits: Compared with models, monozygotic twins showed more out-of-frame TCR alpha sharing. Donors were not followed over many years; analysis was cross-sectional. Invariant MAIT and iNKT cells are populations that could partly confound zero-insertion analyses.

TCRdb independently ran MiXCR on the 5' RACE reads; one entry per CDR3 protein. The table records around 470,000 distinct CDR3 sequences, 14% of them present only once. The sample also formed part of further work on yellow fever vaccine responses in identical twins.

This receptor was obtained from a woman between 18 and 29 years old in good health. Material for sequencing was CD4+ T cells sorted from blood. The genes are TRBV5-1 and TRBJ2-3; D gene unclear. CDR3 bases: TGCGCCAGCAGCTTGGAACCCAAAGGAACAGATACGCAGTATTTT. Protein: CASSLEPKGTDTQYF.